This T cell receptor (beta chain) was sequenced during a study of shared clonotypes between healthy human individuals. The V segment lost 8 bases and the J segment 9 bases; nucleotides outside the gene matches: 9. Per germline, CDR1 SQVTM and CDR2 ANQGSEA. The CDR3 runs 13 residues. Method: immunoSEQ multiplex PCR; TCRdb's copy keeps in-frame clones and lacks some. Among around 940,000 clones listed, 70% to 85% were seen once. The sequenced material came from memory CD4+ T cells sorted from blood. Subset denoted: CD45RA-negative fraction. The TCR originated in a man between 18 and 29 years old in good health. The chain couples TRBV29-1 to TRBJ2-1; 11 positions agree with TRBD1. CDR3 region: CSIWTGGLGEQFF. CDR3 nucleotide sequence: TGCAGCATATGGACAGGGGGCTTGGGTGAGCAGTTCTTC.